These 8 T cell receptor beta chains came from one sample sequenced in a study of cytomegalovirus exposure and HLA in healthy donors. The PCR made use of 60 Vbeta and 13 Jbeta primers. This table comes from immunoSEQ multiplex PCR, and its TCRdb copy is limited to in-frame clones, with some not included. In the table there are about 130,000 clones, more than 75% of which are singletons. Sequencing used PBMCs. The source of these receptors is a woman in her fifties or sixties in good health and CMV-seropositive.

The chain has TRBV7-9 and TRBJ2-7, with no clear D. Trimming removed 4 bases from V and 3 bases from J, with 7 bases in between. CDR1 and CDR2 from the germline V gene are SEHNR and FQNEAQ (reference sequence). The CDR3 runs to 12 residues. CDR3 in amino acids: CASSSDNYEQYF. Here the CDR3 DNA reads TGTGCCAGCAGCTCCGACAACTACGAGCAGTACTTC.

The CDR3, as DNA: TGTGCCAGCAGCTTGGAGGGGTGGGACAAAAACATTCAGTACTTC. Its translation is CASSLEGWDKNIQYF. The rearrangement links TRBV5-5 to TRBJ2-4; D is perhaps TRBD1 (5 bases). With 0 bases removed from V and 3 bases from J, the gap between germline ends came to 10 bases. CDR1 is SGHKS and CDR2 is YYEKEE in the germline V gene (reference sequence). This CDR3 comprises 15 residues.

The J gene is TRBJ1-1, the V gene TRBV10-3; possible D gene TRBD1, 6 bases. The CDR3 is 18 amino acids. Trimming pared 6 bases from V and 0 bases from J, leaving 23 bases between. CDR1 ENHRY and CDR2 SYGVKD come from the germline V gene. CDR3 amino acids: CAISPRDYEGGLNTEAFF. The DNA of the CDR3 is TGTGCCATCAGCCCCCGGGACTACGAAGGGGGGTTGAACACTGAAGCTTTCTTT.

J is TRBJ1-2 and V is TRBV5-1; D is ambiguous. CDR1 and CDR2 from the germline V gene are SGHRS and YFSETQ. The CDR3 loop spans 14 amino acids. The germline V and J ends were trimmed by 1 base and 7 bases, with 14 bases remaining between them. For the CDR3, the DNA is TGCGCCAGCAGCTTGTCGAGGGAAGACGGTGGCTACACCTTC. This gives the protein CASSLSREDGGYTF.

Written as DNA, the CDR3 is TGTGCCAGCAGCTTAAAGGGTTGGGGCCAGGGGATCGAAGCTTTCTTT. Its translation: CASSLKGWGQGIEAFF. The chain uses TRBV7-2 and TRBJ1-1; TRBD1 is a possible D gene (6 bases). Trimming shortened V by 2 bases and J by 8 bases, and 21 bases separated the two germline ends. The CDR3 contains 16 residues. Germline CDR1 and CDR2: SGHTA and FQGNSA.

There are a few counts of this clone. The chain couples TRBV11-2 to TRBJ1-5; D not resolved. CDR1 and CDR2 (germline): SGHAT, FQNNGV. There are 14 residues in the CDR3. Trimming shortened V by 1 base and J by 0 bases, and 4 bases separated the two germline ends. CDR3 coding DNA: TGTGCCAGCAGCTTAGCCGGTAGCAATCAGCCCCAGCATTTT. Translation gives CASSLAGSNQPQHF.

The chain recombines TRBV7-3 with TRBJ2-1, with D possibly TRBD2 on 5 matching bases. There are 12 residues in the CDR3. The germline V gene has CDR1 SGHTA and CDR2 FQGTGA. V lost 4 bases and J lost 15, with 16 bases in between. The CDR3 DNA follows: TGTGCCAGCAGCTCGAGGGTAGGATCCATGTTCTTC. It encodes CASSSRVGSMFF.

This clone is a singleton in its sample. The chain recombines TRBV6-5 with TRBJ2-5; 10 bases map to TRBD2. From germline, CDR1 is MNHEY and CDR2 SVGAGI. The CDR3 is 15 residues long. Losses at the gene ends were 7 bases for V and 9 bases for J; bases not matched to a gene: 14. The CDR3 region has the DNA TGTGCCAGCAACCAACTAGCGGGGCTACTCGGGGCCCAGTACTTC. Amino acid sequence: CASNQLAGLLGAQYF.